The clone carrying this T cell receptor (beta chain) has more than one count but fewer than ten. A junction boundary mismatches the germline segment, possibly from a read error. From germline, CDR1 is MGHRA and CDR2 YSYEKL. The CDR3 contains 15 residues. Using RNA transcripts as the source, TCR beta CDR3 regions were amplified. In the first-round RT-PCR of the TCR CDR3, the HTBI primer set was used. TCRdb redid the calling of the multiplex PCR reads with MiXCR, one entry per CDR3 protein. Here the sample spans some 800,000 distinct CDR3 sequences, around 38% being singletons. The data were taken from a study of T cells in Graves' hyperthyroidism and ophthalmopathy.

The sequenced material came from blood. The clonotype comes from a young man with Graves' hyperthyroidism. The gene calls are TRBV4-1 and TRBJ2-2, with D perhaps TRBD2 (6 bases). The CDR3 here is CASSSRTGDTGELFF. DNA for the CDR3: TGTGCCAGCAGCTCCCGGACGGGGGACACCGGGGAGCTGTTTTTT.